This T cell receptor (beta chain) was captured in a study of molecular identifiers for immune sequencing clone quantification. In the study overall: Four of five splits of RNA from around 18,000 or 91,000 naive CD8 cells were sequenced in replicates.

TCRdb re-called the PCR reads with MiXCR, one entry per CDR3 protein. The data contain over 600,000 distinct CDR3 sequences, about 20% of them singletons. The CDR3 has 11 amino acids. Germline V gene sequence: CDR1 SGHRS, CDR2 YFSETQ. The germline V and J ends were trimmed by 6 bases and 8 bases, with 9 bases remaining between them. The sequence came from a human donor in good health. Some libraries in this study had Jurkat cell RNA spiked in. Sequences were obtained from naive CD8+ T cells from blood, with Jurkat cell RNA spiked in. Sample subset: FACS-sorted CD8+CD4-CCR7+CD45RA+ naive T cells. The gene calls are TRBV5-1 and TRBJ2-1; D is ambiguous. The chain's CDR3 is CASTPGDEQFF. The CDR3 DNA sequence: TGCGCCAGCACCCCGGGCGATGAGCAGTTCTTC.